These 9 T cell receptor beta chains were sequenced from one sample in a study of cytomegalovirus exposure and HLA in healthy donors. With 60 Vbeta and 13 Jbeta primers, the PCR was carried out. Clones were sequenced by immunoSEQ multiplex PCR, and TCRdb holds only the in-frame ones, with some missing. The sample records approximately 160,000 clones, 68% being singletons. Sequenced sample: PBMCs. These receptors were obtained from a man aged 50-59 years in good health and CMV-seronegative.

This chain connects TRBV6-4 to TRBJ2-7; TRBD1 matches at 8 bases. Trimming cost V 6 bases and J 0 bases; bases outside gene matches: 4. This CDR3 is built from 14 residues. Germline V CDR1 and CDR2: MRHNA, SNTAGT. CDR3 loop: CASRPTGGSYEQYF. CDR3 bases: TGTGCCAGCAGGCCTACAGGGGGCTCCTACGAGCAGTACTTC.

This rearrangement joins TRBV4-3 to TRBJ2-2; the D gene is possibly TRBD2 (6 bases). The CDR3 contains 16 residues. The germline gives CDR1 LGHNA, CDR2 YSLEER. The V and J ends lost 1 base and 5 bases respectively, with 14 bases between them. The CDR3 DNA sequence: TGCGCCAGCAGCCAAGTAGCGGTCCGTTGGACCGGGGAGCTGTTTTTT. Translation: CASSQVAVRWTGELFF.

The chain is built from TRBV9 and TRBJ2-2; D is ambiguous. Germline V gene data show CDR1 as SGDLS and CDR2 as YYNGEE. The CDR3 covers 13 residues. V was shortened by 3 bases and J by 1 base, with 4 bases between the two germline ends. CDR3 nucleotides: TGTGCCAGCAGCGCTATGAACACCGGGGAGCTGTTTTTT. It specifies CASSAMNTGELFF. Full variable domain (rest looked up from reference TRBV9 and TRBJ2-2): DSGVTQTPKHLITATGQRVTLRCSPRSGDLSVYWYQQSLDQGLQFLIQYYNGEERAKGNILERFSAQQFPDLHSELNLSSLELGDSALYFCASSAMNTGELFFGEGSRLTVL.

The gene calls are TRBV7-9 and TRBJ1-1, with D perhaps matching TRBD1 (6 bases). Germline V CDR1 and CDR2: SEHNR, FQNEAQ (reference sequence). The CDR3 has 14 amino acids. V was cut by 5 bases and J by 1 base, with 11 bases left in between. CDR3 coding DNA: TGTGCCAGCAGCAGCAGGGGTGGGAACACTGAAGCTTTCTTT. Its translation is CASSSRGGNTEAFF.

The V and J genes are TRBV9 and TRBJ2-5; D possibly corresponds to TRBD2 (5 bases). CDR1 is SGDLS, CDR2 YYNGEE, per germline. The CDR3 sequence is 16 residues long. Trimming took 0 bases from V and 4 from J, leaving 16 bases between them. This CDR3 reads CASSVGSWGDPETQYF. In DNA form, the CDR3 reads TGTGCCAGCAGCGTAGGTTCGTGGGGAGATCCAGAGACCCAGTACTTC.

The rearrangement joins TRBV7-2 to TRBJ2-7; 7 nucleotides line up with TRBD1. The CDR3 is made up of 15 amino acids. Germline CDR1 is SGHTA and CDR2 is FQGNSA. The V gene end was trimmed by 2 bases and the J gene end by 3 bases; junction bases not matched to a gene: 7. CDR3: CASSLQRDSIYEQYF. The CDR3 region has the DNA TGTGCCAGCAGCTTACAACGGGACAGCATCTACGAGCAGTACTTC.

The rearrangement uses TRBV27 and TRBJ2-7, with 7 positions matching TRBD2. The CDR3 extends over 15 amino acids. Germline V gene data show CDR1 as MNHEY and CDR2 as SMNVEV (reference sequence). Trimming at V came to 7 bases and at J to 0 bases, leaving 9 bases not matched to a gene. The CDR3 DNA follows: TGTGCCAGCAACCCTTGGGGGGGGGTCTCCTACGAGCAGTACTTC. It encodes CASNPWGGVSYEQYF.

V usage is TRBV5-8 and J usage is TRBJ1-3; D is unclear. This CDR3 contains 12 residues. Trimming took off 2 bases at V and 4 bases at J, with 4 bases between the two ends. The germline V gene encodes CDR1 SGHTS and CDR2 YDEGEE. CDR3 amino acids: CASSFQGNTIYF. In DNA, the CDR3 is TGTGCCAGCAGCTTTCAGGGAAACACCATATATTTT.

Only a few counts were recorded for this clone. The genes are TRBV5-6 and TRBJ2-7; 9 bases align to TRBD1. The ends lost 0 bases at V and 2 bases at J; junction bases unmatched: 6. The germline gives CDR1 SGHDT, CDR2 YYEEEE. The length of the CDR3 is 16 residues. CDR3 amino acids: CASSLAGTGRAYEQYF. CDR3 coding DNA: TGTGCCAGCAGCTTGGCAGGGACAGGGAGGGCCTACGAGCAGTACTTC.